This TCR beta chain was identified in a study of T cell responses to AZD1222 COVID-19 vaccine. The germline CDR1 and CDR2 sequences are GTSNPN and SVGIG (reference sequence). The CDR3 loop spans 12 amino acids. The germline V and J ends were trimmed by 3 bases and 3 bases, with 9 bases remaining between them. TCRdb's copy holds only in-frame clones and misses some; the assay was immunoSEQ multiplex PCR. The data hold some 130,000 clones, with around 90% observed a single time. The starting material was peripheral blood, obtained on day 0 of AZD1222 vaccination. The TCR sequence derives from an adult in good health. The J gene is TRBJ2-7, the V gene TRBV30; D unclear. The CDR3 coding sequence is TGTGCCTGGAGCGCCTCCAGCTACGAGCAGTACTTC. This sequence encodes CAWSASSYEQYF.